This T cell receptor (beta chain) was sequenced in a study of blood T cell repertoires in COVID-19. Between the trimmed V and J ends, which lost 1 base and 5 bases, there was a span of 9 bases. This CDR3 is built from 14 residues. Germline values: CDR1 MGHRA, CDR2 YSYEKL. This study enrolled people aged 18 to 89 from about 26 US geographic areas. Grouping used clinical history reported by participants in a survey and questionnaire. Profiling relied on immunoSEQ multiplex PCR, and the TCRdb table lists in-frame clones only, not all of them. The data hold fewer than 500,000 clones, with roughly 87% observed a single time.

The specimen sequenced was PBMCs or T cells enriched from blood (not recorded which). The source is a woman under 30 who had recovered from COVID-19. The rearrangement joins TRBV4-1 to TRBJ1-5; D gene uncertain. This CDR3 is CASSQVFGDQPQHF. In nucleotides, the CDR3 is TGCGCCAGCAGCCAAGTCTTCGGGGATCAGCCCCAGCATTTT.